This T cell receptor (beta chain) stems from a study of blood T cells in healthy people across ages. Germline trimming cut 6 bases from V and 6 bases from J; bases unmatched to any gene: 4. The CDR3 has 13 residues. Germline CDR1 MNHEY, CDR2 SMNVEV (reference sequence). Per sample, at least 5 micrograms of total RNA were extracted. Findings and limits, study-wide: Significant beta diversity loss was already apparent by age approximately 38, declining roughly linearly. Investigators viewed diversity estimates from one million T cells as underestimates, the study reported.

Only one count was recorded for this clonotype. Its specificity is not known. The authors ran a second PCR of roughly 6 to 12 cycles using a sample-barcoded 5' primer and a J-beta primer mix. Each CDR3 protein gets one entry after TCRdb re-called the 5' RACE reads with MiXCR. This table holds more than 800,000 distinct CDR3 sequences, 25% to 35% found once. Sequences were obtained from blood. This TCR came from a woman of 80 years or more in good health. The rearrangement joins TRBV27 to TRBJ1-5, with 8 positions matching TRBD1. The CDR3 region has the DNA TGTGCCAGCAGGTTACAGGGGGGTCAGCCCCAGCATTTT. This translates into CASRLQGGQPQHF.